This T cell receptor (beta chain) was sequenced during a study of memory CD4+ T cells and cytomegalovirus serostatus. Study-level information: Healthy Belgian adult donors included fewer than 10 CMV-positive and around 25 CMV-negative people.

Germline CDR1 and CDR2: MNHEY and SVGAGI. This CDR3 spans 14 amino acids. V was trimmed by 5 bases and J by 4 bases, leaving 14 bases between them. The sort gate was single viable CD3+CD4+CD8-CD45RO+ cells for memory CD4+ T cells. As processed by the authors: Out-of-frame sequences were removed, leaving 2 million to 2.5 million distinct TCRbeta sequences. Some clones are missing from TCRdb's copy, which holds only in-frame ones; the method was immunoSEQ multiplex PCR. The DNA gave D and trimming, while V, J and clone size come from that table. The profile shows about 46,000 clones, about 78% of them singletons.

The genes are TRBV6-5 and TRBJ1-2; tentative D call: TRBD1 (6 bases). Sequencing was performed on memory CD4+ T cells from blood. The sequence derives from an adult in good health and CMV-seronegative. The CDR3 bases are TGTGCCAGCAGTAATGACGGACAGTTCTATGGCTACACCTTC. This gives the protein CASSNDGQFYGYTF.